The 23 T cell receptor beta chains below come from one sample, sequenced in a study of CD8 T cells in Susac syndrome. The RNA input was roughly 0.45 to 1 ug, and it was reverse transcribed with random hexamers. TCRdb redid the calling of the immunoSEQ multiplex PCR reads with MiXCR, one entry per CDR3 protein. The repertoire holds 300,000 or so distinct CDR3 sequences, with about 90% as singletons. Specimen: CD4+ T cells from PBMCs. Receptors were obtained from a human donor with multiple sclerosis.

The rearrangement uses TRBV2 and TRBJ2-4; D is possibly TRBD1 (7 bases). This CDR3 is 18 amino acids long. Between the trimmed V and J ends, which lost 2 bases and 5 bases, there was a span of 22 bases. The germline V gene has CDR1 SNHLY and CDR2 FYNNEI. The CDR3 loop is CASSEHIRTGAGQNIQYF. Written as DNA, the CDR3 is TGTGCCAGCAGTGAACACATAAGGACAGGCGCGGGGCAAAACATTCAGTACTTC.

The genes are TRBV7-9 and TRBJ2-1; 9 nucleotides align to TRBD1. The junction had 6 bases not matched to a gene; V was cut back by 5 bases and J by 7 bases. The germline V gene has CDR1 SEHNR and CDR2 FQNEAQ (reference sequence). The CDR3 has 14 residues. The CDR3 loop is CASSPPGTGNEQFF. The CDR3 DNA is TGTGCCAGCAGCCCGCCCGGGACAGGGAATGAGCAGTTCTTC.

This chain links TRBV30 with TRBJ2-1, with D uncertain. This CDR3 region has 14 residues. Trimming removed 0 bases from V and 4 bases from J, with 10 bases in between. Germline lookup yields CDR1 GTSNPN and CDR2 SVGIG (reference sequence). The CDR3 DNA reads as TGTGCCTGGAGTGTAGGGCAAGGTTACAATGAGCAGTTCTTC. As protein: CAWSVGQGYNEQFF.

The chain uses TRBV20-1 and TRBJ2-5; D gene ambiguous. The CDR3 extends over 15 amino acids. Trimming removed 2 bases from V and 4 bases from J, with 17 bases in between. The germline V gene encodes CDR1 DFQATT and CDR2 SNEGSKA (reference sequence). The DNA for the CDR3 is TGCAGTGCTAGACCGGGTTCAAGCCCGTTAGAGACCCAGTACTTC. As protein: CSARPGSSPLETQYF.

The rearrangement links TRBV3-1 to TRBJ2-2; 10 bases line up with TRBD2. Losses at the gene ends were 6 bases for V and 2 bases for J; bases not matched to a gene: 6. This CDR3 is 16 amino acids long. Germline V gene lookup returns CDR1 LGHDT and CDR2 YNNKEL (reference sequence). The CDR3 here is CASSFSGRRNTGELFF. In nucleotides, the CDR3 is TGTGCCAGCAGTTTTAGCGGGAGGCGAAACACCGGGGAGCTGTTTTTT.

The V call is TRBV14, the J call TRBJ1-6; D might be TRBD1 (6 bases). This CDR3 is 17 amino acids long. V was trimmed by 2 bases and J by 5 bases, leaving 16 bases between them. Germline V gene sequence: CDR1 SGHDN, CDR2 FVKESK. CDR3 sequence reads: CASSQSGGGYNNSPLHF. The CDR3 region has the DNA TGTGCCAGCAGCCAATCCGGAGGGGGGTACAATAATTCACCCCTCCACTTT.

The CDR3 spells CASNREGQGYGYTF. CDR3 sequence (DNA): TGTGCCAGCAACCGAGAGGGACAGGGCTATGGCTACACCTTC. The J gene is TRBJ1-2, the V gene TRBV9; TRBD1 aligns across 9 bases. Losses at the gene ends were 6 bases for V and 4 bases for J; bases not matched to a gene: 7. Germline V gives CDR1 SGDLS, CDR2 YYNGEE. The CDR3 is made up of 14 amino acids.

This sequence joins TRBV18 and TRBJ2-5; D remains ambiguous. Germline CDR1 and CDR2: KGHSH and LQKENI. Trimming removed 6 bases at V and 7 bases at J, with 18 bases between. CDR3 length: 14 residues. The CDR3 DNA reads TGTGCCAGCTCCGCTGATCGGGCCCTCGCGACCCAGTACTTC. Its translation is CASSADRALATQYF.

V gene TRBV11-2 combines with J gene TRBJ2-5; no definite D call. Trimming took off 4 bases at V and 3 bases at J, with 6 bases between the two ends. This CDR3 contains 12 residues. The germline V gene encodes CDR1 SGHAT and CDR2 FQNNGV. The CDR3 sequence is CASSSHEETQYF. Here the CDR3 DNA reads TGTGCCAGCAGCTCACATGAAGAGACCCAGTACTTC.

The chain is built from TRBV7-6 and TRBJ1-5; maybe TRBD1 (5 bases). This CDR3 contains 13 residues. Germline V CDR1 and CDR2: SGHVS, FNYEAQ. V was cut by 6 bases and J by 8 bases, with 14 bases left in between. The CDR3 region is CASSLPGGEPQHF. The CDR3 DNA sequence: TGTGCCAGCAGTTTGCCGGGGGGGGAGCCCCAGCATTTT.

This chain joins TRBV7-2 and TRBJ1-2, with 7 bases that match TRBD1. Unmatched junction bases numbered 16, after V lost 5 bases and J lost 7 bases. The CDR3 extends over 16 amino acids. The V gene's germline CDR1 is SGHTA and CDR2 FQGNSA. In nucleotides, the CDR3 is TGTGCCAGCAGCCTGATTCCGGGTGGACAGGCTTTTGGCTACACCTTC. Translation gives CASSLIPGGQAFGYTF.

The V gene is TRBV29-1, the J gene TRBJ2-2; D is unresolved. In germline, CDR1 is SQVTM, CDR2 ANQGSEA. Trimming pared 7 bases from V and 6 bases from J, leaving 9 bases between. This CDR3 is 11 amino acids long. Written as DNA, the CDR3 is TGCAGCGCTAGAGAAGCCGGGGAGCTGTTTTTT. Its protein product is CSAREAGELFF.

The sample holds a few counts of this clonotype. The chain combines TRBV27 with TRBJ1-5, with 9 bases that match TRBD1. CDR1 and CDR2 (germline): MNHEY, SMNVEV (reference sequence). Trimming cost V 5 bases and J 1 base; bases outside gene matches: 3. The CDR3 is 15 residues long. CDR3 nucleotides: TGTGCCAGCAGTCAGGGGACAGGGAGCAATCAGCCCCAGCATTTT. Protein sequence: CASSQGTGSNQPQHF.

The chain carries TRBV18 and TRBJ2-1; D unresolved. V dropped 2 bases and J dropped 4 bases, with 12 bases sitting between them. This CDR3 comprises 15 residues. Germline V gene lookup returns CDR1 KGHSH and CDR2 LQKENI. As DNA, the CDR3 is TGTGCCAGCTCACCAGGGCTTGGGCCTTACAATGAGCAGTTCTTC. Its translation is CASSPGLGPYNEQFF.

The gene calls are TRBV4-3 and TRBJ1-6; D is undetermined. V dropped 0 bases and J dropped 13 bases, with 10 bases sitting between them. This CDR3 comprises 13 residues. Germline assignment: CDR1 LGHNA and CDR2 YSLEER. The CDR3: CASSQETGVPLHF. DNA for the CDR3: TGCGCCAGCAGCCAAGAAACGGGAGTCCCCCTCCACTTT.

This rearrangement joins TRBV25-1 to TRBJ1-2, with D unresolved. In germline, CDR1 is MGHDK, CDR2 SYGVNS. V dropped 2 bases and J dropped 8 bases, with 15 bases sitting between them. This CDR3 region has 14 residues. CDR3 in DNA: TGTGCCAGCAGTGAACCTGGCGACTCCCGGGGCTACACCTTC. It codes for CASSEPGDSRGYTF.

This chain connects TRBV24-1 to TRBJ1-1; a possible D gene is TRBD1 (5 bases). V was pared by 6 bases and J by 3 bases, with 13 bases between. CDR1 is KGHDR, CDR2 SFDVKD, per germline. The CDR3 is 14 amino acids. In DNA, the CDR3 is TGTGCCACCAGTAGGACGGCGGGGGACACTGAAGCTTTCTTT. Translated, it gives CATSRTAGDTEAFF.

This chain's CDR3 is CASSQGRRRTSSYNEQFF. DNA for the CDR3: TGTGCCAGCAGCCAAGGACGCAGGAGGACTAGCAGCTACAATGAGCAGTTCTTC. The rearrangement links TRBV4-2 to TRBJ2-1, with 8 bases lining up with TRBD2. The CDR3 is 18 amino acids. Germline loops: CDR1 LGHNA, CDR2 YNFKEQ. Germline trimming cut 1 base from V and 3 bases from J; bases unmatched to any gene: 11.

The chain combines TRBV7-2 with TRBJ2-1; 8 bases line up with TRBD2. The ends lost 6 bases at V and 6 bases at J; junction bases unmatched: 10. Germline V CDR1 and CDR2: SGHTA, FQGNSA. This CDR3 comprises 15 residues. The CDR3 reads CASSYSGTRGNEQFF. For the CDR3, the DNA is TGTGCCAGCAGTTATTCCGGGACTAGAGGCAATGAGCAGTTCTTC.

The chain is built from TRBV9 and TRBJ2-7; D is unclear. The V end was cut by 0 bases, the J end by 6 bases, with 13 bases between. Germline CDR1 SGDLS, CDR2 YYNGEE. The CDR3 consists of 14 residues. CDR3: CASSVDDFMGEQYF. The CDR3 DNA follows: TGTGCCAGCAGCGTAGACGATTTTATGGGCGAGCAGTACTTC.

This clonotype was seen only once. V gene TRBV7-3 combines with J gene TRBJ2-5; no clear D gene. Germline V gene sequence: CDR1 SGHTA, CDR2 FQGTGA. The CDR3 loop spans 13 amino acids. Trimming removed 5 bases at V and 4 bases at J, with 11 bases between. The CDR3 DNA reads TGTGCCAGCAGCGCCGGTCGGGTAGAGACCCAGTACTTC. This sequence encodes CASSAGRVETQYF.

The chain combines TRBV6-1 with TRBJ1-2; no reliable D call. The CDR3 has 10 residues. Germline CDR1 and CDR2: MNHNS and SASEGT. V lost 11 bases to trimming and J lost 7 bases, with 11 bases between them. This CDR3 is CALPRAGYTF. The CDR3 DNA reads TGTGCCCTCCCCCGGGCTGGCTACACCTTC.

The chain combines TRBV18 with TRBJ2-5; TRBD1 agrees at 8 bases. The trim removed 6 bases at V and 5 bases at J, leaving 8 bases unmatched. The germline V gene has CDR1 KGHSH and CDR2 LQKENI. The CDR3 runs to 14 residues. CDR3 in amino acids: CASSRDRLMETQYF. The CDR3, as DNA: TGTGCCAGCTCTCGGGACAGGTTAATGGAGACCCAGTACTTC.